These 32 T cell receptor beta chains originate from one sample sequenced in a study of cytomegalovirus exposure and HLA in healthy donors. Vbeta (60) and Jbeta (13) primers were used in the PCR. Assay used: immunoSEQ multiplex PCR; TCRdb lists only in-frame clones, some missing. This sample has 150,000 to 200,000 clones, with roughly 65% found just once. Sequencing was carried out using PBMCs. These receptors were taken from a young woman in good health and CMV-seropositive.

The chain is built from TRBV19 and TRBJ1-5; D not certain. The germline CDR1 and CDR2 sequences are LNHDA and SQIVND (reference sequence). Deletions cut 1 base from V and 5 bases from J, with 9 bases between. This CDR3 is built from 14 residues. CDR3 in amino acids: CASSIGLGYQPQHF. The CDR3 nucleotides read TGTGCCAGTAGTATAGGGCTAGGATATCAGCCCCAGCATTTT. The whole variable domain, filled in from reference TRBV19 and TRBJ1-5, reads DGGITQSPKYLFRKEGQNVTLSCEQNLNHDAMYWYRQDPGQGLRLIYYSQIVNDFQKGDIAEGYSVSREKKESFPLTVTSAQKNPTAFYLCASSIGLGYQPQHFGDGTRLSIL.

The chain is built from TRBV21-1 and TRBJ1-1. TRBV21-1 is reported as a pseudogene. This CDR3 comprises 12 residues. CDR3 protein: CASSSDFPEAFF. In nucleotides, the CDR3 is TGTGCCAGCAGTTCCGACTTCCCGGAGGCTTTCTTT.

On this clone itself: An end of the junction differs from the germline gene, which may be a read error. This chain connects TRBV10-3 to TRBJ1-1, with TRBD1 matching 11 bases. The germline V gene has CDR1 ENHRY and CDR2 SYGVKD. The CDR3 loop spans 14 amino acids. Here the CDR3 reads CATSGTGGNTEAFF. In DNA, the CDR3 is TGTGCCACCAGTGGGACAGGGGGGAACACTGAAGCTTTCTTT.

This sequence joins TRBV4-3 and TRBJ2-4; 7 nucleotides align to TRBD2. Germline CDR1 reads LGHNA; CDR2 reads YSLEER. J lost 0 bases, V lost 5 bases, and 10 bases had no gene match. CDR3 length: 17 residues. The CDR3 reads CASSLVSSGLAKNIQYF. Here the CDR3 DNA reads TGCGCCAGCAGCTTGGTGTCTAGCGGACTAGCCAAAAACATTCAGTACTTC.

This chain uses TRBV5-6 with TRBJ2-1; TRBD2 aligns across 9 bases. Germline lookup yields CDR1 SGHDT and CDR2 YYEEEE. Losses at the gene ends were 0 bases for V and 6 bases for J; bases not matched to a gene: 16. This CDR3 has 19 amino acids. The CDR3 is CASSLASRGGRALRNEQFF. The CDR3 nucleotides are TGTGCCAGCAGCTTGGCTAGCCGCGGCGGGAGGGCCCTCCGCAATGAGCAGTTCTTC.

The V call is TRBV28, the J call TRBJ2-7; 7 bases fit TRBD2. This CDR3 spans 15 amino acids. Trimming cost V 4 bases and J 4 bases; bases outside gene matches: 10. CDR1 and CDR2 from the germline V gene are MDHEN and SYDVKM. Here the CDR3 DNA reads TGTGCCAGCAGTTCCGGCGCGGGAGCCCTGTACGAGCAGTACTTC. This sequence encodes CASSSGAGALYEQYF.

This sequence joins TRBV9 and TRBJ1-5, with TRBD1 matching over 10 bases. CDR1 is SGDLS and CDR2 is YYNGEE in the germline V gene. There are 17 residues in the CDR3. With V trimmed by 3 bases and J by 6 bases, 12 bases remained unmatched. Here the CDR3 DNA reads TGTGCCAGCAGCGGAAGCCCCACGACAGGGGGCCGTCAGCCCCAGCATTTT. Its protein product is CASSGSPTTGGRQPQHF.

The J gene is TRBJ2-2, the V gene TRBV5-8; 9 nucleotides agree with TRBD1. Trimming took 0 bases from V and 10 from J; bases not matched to a gene: 4. Germline CDR1 and CDR2: SGHTS and YDEGEE. CDR3 length: 14 residues. The CDR3, as DNA: TGTGCCAGCAGCTTGGGACAGGGGGAATTGGAGCTGTTTTTT. Residues: CASSLGQGELELFF.

This clone came up a few times. The V and J genes are TRBV6-1 and TRBJ1-1; the D is unclear. CDR3 size: 11 residues. The germline V and J ends were trimmed by 5 bases and 5 bases, with 6 bases remaining between them. Looked up from germline, CDR1 is MNHNS and CDR2 is SASEGT. The CDR3 region has the DNA TGTGCCAGCAGTTCCCGGACTGAAGCTTTCTTT. Residues: CASSSRTEAFF.

This chain links TRBV23-1 with TRBJ2-7; a possible D gene is TRBD2 (5 bases). TRBV23-1 qualifies as an ORF whose function is uncertain. The V end lost 7 bases, the J end lost 0 bases, and 16 bases lay between the germline ends. The CDR3 contains 15 residues. The chain's CDR3 is CASTLPAGDSYEQYF. In DNA, the CDR3 is TGCGCCAGCACTCTCCCCGCGGGCGACTCCTACGAGCAGTACTTC.

V gene TRBV18 combines with J gene TRBJ2-1; 13 positions match TRBD2. CDR3 length: 16 residues. With V trimmed by 0 bases and J by 7 bases, 3 bases remained unmatched. The germline V gene has CDR1 KGHSH and CDR2 LQKENI. The CDR3 reads CASSPPSLAGGNEQFF. CDR3 nucleotides: TGTGCCAGCTCACCACCGTCACTAGCGGGGGGGAATGAGCAGTTCTTC.

This clone was counted a few times. The rearrangement links TRBV5-1 to TRBJ2-5; 9 bases fit TRBD2. From germline, CDR1 is SGHRS and CDR2 YFSETQ. The V and J ends lost 0 bases and 4 bases, in that order; junction bases with no gene match: 16. The CDR3 runs to 19 residues. The CDR3 spells CASSLGRRGGGRARETQYF. Written as DNA, the CDR3 is TGCGCCAGCAGCTTGGGTCGTCGTGGGGGCGGGAGGGCCAGAGAGACCCAGTACTTC.

The chain carries TRBV2 and TRBJ2-3; TRBD2 agrees at 10 bases. The CDR3 contains 14 residues. Unmatched junction bases numbered 3, after V lost 4 bases and J lost 5 bases. CDR1 is SNHLY and CDR2 is FYNNEI in the germline V gene. This CDR3 reads CASSASGGKDTQYF. The CDR3 region has the DNA TGTGCCAGCAGTGCTAGCGGGGGCAAAGATACGCAGTATTTT.

This clone was counted once. The chain is built from TRBV5-1 and TRBJ2-7, with 7 bases fitting TRBD1. CDR1 is SGHRS and CDR2 is YFSETQ in the germline V gene. The CDR3 covers 12 residues. V lost 7 bases and J lost 3; bases outside the gene matches: 4. This CDR3 is CASEGTDYEQYF. In DNA form, the CDR3 reads TGCGCCAGCGAGGGGACAGACTACGAGCAGTACTTC.

The chain couples TRBV11-2 to TRBJ1-6; D is perhaps TRBD1 (6 bases). Germline CDR1 is SGHAT and CDR2 is FQNNGV. V was clipped by 1 base and J by 7 bases, with 11 bases between them. The CDR3 has 15 residues. DNA for the CDR3: TGTGCCAGCAGCTTAGTTTCGGGACAAAATTCACCCCTCCACTTT. Protein product: CASSLVSGQNSPLHF.

The chain has TRBV30 and TRBJ2-3, with 9 bases lining up with TRBD2. The CDR3 loop spans 14 amino acids. The junction had 5 bases not matched to a gene; V was cut back by 0 bases and J by 7 bases. The germline V gene encodes CDR1 GTSNPN and CDR2 SVGIG (reference sequence). The CDR3 is CAWSVSSGAHTQYF. In nucleotides, the CDR3 is TGTGCCTGGAGTGTATCTAGCGGGGCCCATACGCAGTATTTT. The variable domain in full, with the rest retrieved from reference TRBV30 and TRBJ2-3, is SQTIHQWPATLVQPVGSPLSLECTVEGTSNPNLYWYRQAAGRGLQLLFYSVGIGQISSEVPQNLSASRPQDRQFILSSKKLLLSDSGFYLCAWSVSSGAHTQYFGPGTRLTVL.

This chain uses TRBV7-9 with TRBJ1-2; 10 positions match TRBD1. The CDR3 totals 16 residues. V was pared by 5 bases and J by 2 bases, with 8 bases of the junction left unmatched. Germline lookup yields CDR1 SEHNR and CDR2 FQNEAQ (reference sequence). The chain's CDR3 is CASSGDRGRRNYGYTF. CDR3 bases: TGTGCCAGCAGCGGGGACAGGGGCCGACGAAACTATGGCTACACCTTC.

The rearrangement joins TRBV18 to TRBJ2-5, with TRBD1 as a possible D gene (6 bases). This CDR3 has 14 amino acids. Trimming removed 3 bases at V and 2 bases at J, with 10 bases between. Germline V lookup: CDR1 KGHSH, CDR2 LQKENI. The CDR3 reads CASSPQGIQETQYF. DNA for the CDR3: TGTGCCAGCTCACCGCAGGGGATACAAGAGACCCAGTACTTC.

This chain links TRBV9 with TRBJ2-1, with D maybe TRBD2 (7 bases). V dropped 3 bases and J dropped 2 bases, with 18 bases sitting between them. There are 17 residues in the CDR3. Germline V gene data show CDR1 as SGDLS and CDR2 as YYNGEE. CDR3 in DNA: TGTGCCAGCAGCGAAGGGGGTGCGGGGGCTACCTACAATGAGCAGTTCTTC. Amino acids: CASSEGGAGATYNEQFF.

V is TRBV27 and J is TRBJ2-7, with TRBD2 identical over 8 bases. Germline CDR1 is MNHEY and CDR2 is SMNVEV (reference sequence). V dropped 5 bases and J dropped 5; count of bases not matched to a gene: 5. This CDR3 has 13 amino acids. The CDR3 region has the DNA TGTGCCAGCAGTCGCTCGGGGGGGGACGAGCAGTACTTC. It specifies CASSRSGGDEQYF.

This sequence joins TRBV7-9 and TRBJ2-5, with a tentative D call TRBD1 (6 bases). CDR3 length: 13 residues. Trimming left V 7 bases short and J 3 bases short, with 12 bases between. Germline V gene lookup returns CDR1 SEHNR and CDR2 FQNEAQ (reference sequence). CDR3 nucleotide sequence: TGTGCCAGCAATGTAGGACAGAAAGAGACCCAGTACTTC. Its translation: CASNVGQKETQYF.

The chain uses TRBV4-1 and TRBJ2-4; D is unresolved. The CDR3 contains 14 residues. V lost 1 base and J lost 11, with 15 bases in between. Germline CDR1 MGHRA, CDR2 YSYEKL. CDR3 DNA sequence: TGCGCCAGCAGCCAAGGAGGTTGGGTAACCCTTCAGTACTTC. Encoded protein: CASSQGGWVTLQYF.

This clone was observed a handful of times. The chain couples TRBV18 to TRBJ2-1; 7 nucleotides align to TRBD1. J lost 1 base, V lost 4 bases, and 4 bases had no gene match. The length of the CDR3 is 15 residues. Germline V gene sequence: CDR1 KGHSH, CDR2 LQKENI. DNA for the CDR3: TGTGCCAGCTCACGGCGACAGGGTTCCTACAATGAGCAGTTCTTC. As protein: CASSRRQGSYNEQFF.

V usage is TRBV5-1 and J usage is TRBJ2-7; D not certain. In germline, CDR1 is SGHRS, CDR2 YFSETQ. This CDR3 is built from 12 residues. The ends were cut back, 0 bases at V and 6 bases at J, with 7 bases in the middle. CDR3 sequence: CASSLGQTEQYF. The CDR3, as DNA: TGCGCCAGCAGCTTGGGACAAACCGAGCAGTACTTC.

The chain employs TRBV4-2 and TRBJ2-3; tentatively, D is TRBD2 (6 bases). Trimming shortened V by 3 bases and J by 9 bases, and 28 bases separated the two germline ends. This CDR3 region has 18 residues. Germline V gene data show CDR1 as LGHNA and CDR2 as YNFKEQ. The CDR3 nucleotides read TGTGCCAGCAGCCAGAAACCGATCTACCGCGGGACTGAGGACACGCAGTATTTT. Protein: CASSQKPIYRGTEDTQYF.

This clone appeared once. The chain has TRBV10-3 and TRBJ2-7; possible D gene TRBD1, 6 bases. V was clipped by 7 bases and J by 3 bases, with 19 bases between them. This CDR3 contains 15 residues. From germline, CDR1 is ENHRY and CDR2 SYGVKD. CDR3 nucleotides: TGTGCCATCAATCGAGACAAGGGGGTTGTCTACGAGCAGTACTTC. Translated: CAINRDKGVVYEQYF.

The DNA for the CDR3 is TGCGCCAGCAGCTTGGTCCAGGGCAATTCACCCCTCCACTTT. It yields the protein CASSLVQGNSPLHF. The rearrangement uses TRBV5-1 and TRBJ1-6, with D perhaps matching TRBD1 (5 bases). V lost 0 bases to trimming and J lost 7 bases, with 8 bases between them. Germline-derived CDR1 and CDR2 are SGHRS and YFSETQ. The CDR3 contains 14 residues. The whole variable domain, filled in from reference TRBV5-1 and TRBJ1-6, reads KAGVTQTPRYLIKTRGQQVTLSCSPISGHRSVSWYQQTPGQGLQFLFEYFSETQRNKGNFPGRFSGRQFSNSRSEMNVSTLELGDSALYLCASSLVQGNSPLHFGNGTRLTVT.

This clone was counted between two and nine times. The chain couples TRBV5-3 to TRBJ2-7; maybe TRBD1 (5 bases). TRBV5-3 is an ORF, with its function uncertain. CDR3 length: 13 residues. Trimming removed 4 bases from V and 5 bases from J, with 13 bases in between. This CDR3 is CARSLRVMNEQYF. In DNA, the CDR3 is TGTGCCAGAAGCCTCAGGGTTATGAACGAGCAGTACTTC.

Regarding this clone: At one of its ends the junction is not consistent with the germline gene, which may arise from a read error. V usage is TRBV7-3 and J usage is TRBJ1-2, with 12 bases identical to TRBD1. Germline V lookup: CDR1 SGHTA, CDR2 FQGTGA. This CDR3 has 20 residues. The CDR3 spells CASSLNNKGQGAEGAYGYTF. For the CDR3, the DNA is TGTGCCAGCAGTTTAAACAACAAGGGACAGGGGGCTGAGGGGGCCTATGGCTACACCTTC.

This chain connects TRBV29-1 to TRBJ2-2; 9 bases are a match to TRBD2. Germline V gives CDR1 SQVTM, CDR2 ANQGSEA. The CDR3 covers 14 residues. Trimming cost V 3 bases and J 6 bases; bases outside gene matches: 5. This chain's CDR3 is CSVDAGGLSGELFF. The DNA of the CDR3 is TGCAGCGTTGATGCGGGGGGGCTTTCCGGGGAGCTGTTTTTT.

This clone was seen a few times. The CDR3 region has the DNA TGTGCCAGCAGTCTAGGAATATTGGGGTACTTC. Encoded protein: CASSLGILGYF. The rearrangement links TRBV7-9 to TRBJ2-5, with D hard to call. Trimming stripped 6 bases from V and 13 bases from J, with 15 bases between. Germline V gene data show CDR1 as SEHNR and CDR2 as FQNEAQ (reference sequence). The CDR3 spans 11 residues.

V is TRBV7-6 and J is TRBJ2-1; TRBD2 matches at 9 bases. The V gene's germline CDR1 is SGHVS and CDR2 FNYEAQ. This CDR3 has 16 residues. The J segment lost 4 bases and the V segment lost 6 bases, leaving 10 bases of the junction unmatched. The CDR3 DNA is TGTGCCAGCAGTCTCAGGCTAGCGGGAACTTACAATGAGCAGTTCTTC. Translated, it gives CASSLRLAGTYNEQFF.